Listed below are T cell receptor beta chains from one sample, sequenced in a study of cytotoxic CD8 clonotypes in ibrutinib-treated CLL. TCRdb's copy holds only in-frame clones and misses some; the assay was immunoSEQ multiplex PCR. The sample contains over 95,000 clones, roughly 60% of which appear only once. Material: PBMCs, obtained after 24 months of ibrutinib treatment. These receptors were obtained from a human donor with chronic lymphocytic leukemia. Both conserved end residues are part of each CDR3. The D gene is left open where the match is weak. Some rows mark clone size as missing; the rest say once, few, many or name a class of expanded clone.

clone size	J gene	V gene	D gene	CDR3 DNA	CDR3 protein
.	TRBJ2-3	TRBV6-1	.	TGTGCCAGCAGTGAAGCGGCCACAGATACGCAGTATTTT	CASSEAATDTQYF
.	TRBJ2-1	TRBV5-1	.	TGCGCCAGCAGCTCCGAGGGGCTAGTTGGTGAGCAGTTCTTC	CASSSEGLVGEQFF
.	TRBJ1-2	TRBV29-1	.	TGCAGCGTTGGATCAGAGGGTCCGAGCTACACCTTC	CSVGSEGPSYTF
.	TRBJ2-7	TRBV30	TRBD2	TGTGCCTGGAGTGCCCTGGCGCGGGGGGACTCCTCCTACGAGCAGTACTTC	CAWSALARGDSSYEQYF
few	TRBJ1-1	TRBV6-5	TRBD1	TGTGCCAGCAGTTCGGGACAGGGATTGGGCACTGAAGCTTTCTTT	CASSSGQGLGTEAFF
.	TRBJ2-3	TRBV10-2	.	TGCGCCAGCAGTGAGACCCCAGATACGCAGTATTTT	CASSETPDTQYF
.	TRBJ2-3	TRBV14	TRBD2	TGTGCCAGCAGGCGTAGCGGGGGCACAGATACGCAGTATTTT	CASRRSGGTDTQYF
.	TRBJ1-1	TRBV7-9	TRBD1	TGTGCCAGCAGCTTAGCAACTTTACAGGGGGCCACTGAAGCTTTCTTT	CASSLATLQGATEAFF
few	TRBJ1-1	TRBV2	.	TGTGCCAGCAGTGAAACAGGTGTAGCTTTCTTT	CASSETGVAFF
.	TRBJ1-2	TRBV29-1	.	TGCAGCGCCGCGGGAGAAGGCTACACCTTC	CSAAGEGYTF